Below, 28 T cell receptor beta chains from the same sample are listed, as sequenced in a study of brain T cells in children with intractable seizures. The time point is: blood from clinic visit 5 months post-surgery; TSC patient then seizure free. The assay was immunoSEQ multiplex PCR, and TCRdb's table has in-frame clones only and misses some. Among about 340,000 clones, about 93% were seen once, and the ten largest hold around 5%. Here the sequenced sample was peripheral blood, taken roughly 5 months after surgery. All receptors derive from a boy younger than two with tuberous sclerosis and intractable seizures.

In the case of this clone: The sample holds other DNA sequences that translate to the same CDR3. This chain links TRBV7-3 with TRBJ2-5; D is unresolved. The CDR3 totals 15 residues. The V gene's germline CDR1 is SGHTA and CDR2 FQGTGA. With 1 base removed from V and 5 bases from J, the gap between germline ends came to 14 bases. CDR3 coding DNA: TGTGCCAGCAGCTTAAAAGGAGAACTTTGGGAGACCCAGTACTTC. Its protein is CASSLKGELWETQYF. The complete variable domain, with remaining parts taken from reference TRBV7-3 and TRBJ2-5, reads GAGVSQTPSNKVTEKGKYVELRCDPISGHTALYWYRQSLGQGPEFLIYFQGTGAADDSGLPNDRFFAVRPEGSVSTLKIQRTERGDSAVYLCASSLKGELWETQYFGPGTRLLVL.

J is TRBJ2-7 and V is TRBV2; D gene ambiguous. The V gene's germline CDR1 is SNHLY and CDR2 FYNNEI. V gave up 2 bases and J gave up 2 bases, with 13 bases separating them. This CDR3 has 15 amino acids. The CDR3 coding sequence is TGTGCCAGCAGTGAAAGAAGCACCCGAACCTACGAGCAGTACTTC. This encodes CASSERSTRTYEQYF.

The genes are TRBV3-1 (or the pseudogene TRBV3-2) and TRBJ1-1; unclear D gene. The length of the CDR3 is 13 residues. V was trimmed by 6 bases and J by 3 bases, leaving 11 bases between them. From germline, CDR1 is LGHDT and CDR2 YNNKEL (reference sequence). CDR3 DNA: TGTGCCAGCAGTAGTATACAAGACACTGAAGCTTTCTTT. It encodes CASSSIQDTEAFF.

V is TRBV5-1 and J is TRBJ2-2; D is perhaps TRBD2 (5 bases). CDR1 is SGHRS, CDR2 YFSETQ, per germline. The CDR3 covers 15 residues. V was cut by 0 bases and J by 6 bases, with 12 bases left in between. The CDR3 protein is CASSLVLGGAGELFF. The CDR3 nucleotides read TGCGCCAGCAGCTTGGTACTAGGCGGCGCCGGGGAGCTGTTTTTT.

The V gene is TRBV18, the J gene TRBJ2-3; TRBD2 matches 11 bases. This CDR3 is 15 amino acids long. V dropped 3 bases and J dropped 3; count of bases not matched to a gene: 2. Germline V gene sequence: CDR1 KGHSH, CDR2 LQKENI. In nucleotides, the CDR3 is TGTGCCAGCTCACCGGGACTAGCGGAAACAGATACGCAGTATTTT. It specifies CASSPGLAETDTQYF.

This rearrangement joins TRBV29-1 to TRBJ2-6; a possible D gene is TRBD1 (5 bases). The germline gives CDR1 SQVTM, CDR2 ANQGSEA. The CDR3 totals 14 residues. V was clipped by 7 bases and J by 0 bases, with 10 bases between them. The CDR3 sequence is CSADDSSGANVLTF. The CDR3 nucleotides are TGCAGCGCCGACGACAGCTCTGGGGCCAACGTCCTGACTTTC.

The chain links TRBV29-1 to TRBJ2-5; D uncertain. Germline-derived CDR1 and CDR2 are SQVTM and ANQGSEA. There are 12 residues in the CDR3. Between the trimmed V and J ends, which lost 7 bases and 7 bases, there was a span of 16 bases. The CDR3 bases are TGCAGCGCCAGCCCACCTATCGGGACCCAGTACTTC. Its protein is CSASPPIGTQYF.

The V gene is TRBV13, the J gene TRBJ1-1; the D gene is possibly TRBD1 (5 bases). This CDR3 contains 16 residues. The ends were cut back, 2 bases at V and 0 bases at J, with 13 bases in the middle. Germline V lookup: CDR1 PRHDT, CDR2 FYEKMQ (reference sequence). Here the CDR3 reads CASSLTGRGLNTEAFF. The DNA of the CDR3 is TGTGCCAGCAGCTTAACCGGGAGGGGCTTGAACACTGAAGCTTTCTTT.

The rearrangement joins TRBV6-5 to TRBJ1-2; 8 bases map to TRBD1. Germline CDR1 MNHEY, CDR2 SVGAGI. J lost 4 bases, V lost 4 bases, and 8 bases had no gene match. This CDR3 region has 15 residues. The CDR3 protein is CASSSWTGSIYGYTF. Written as DNA, the CDR3 is TGTGCCAGCAGTTCGTGGACAGGGTCTATCTATGGCTACACCTTC.

This clone was counted a single time. The V and J genes are TRBV7-3 and TRBJ2-1; D unclear. CDR1 and CDR2 (germline): SGHTA, FQGTGA. The V end lost 6 bases, the J end lost 2 bases, and 11 bases lay between the germline ends. The CDR3 has 14 residues. The CDR3 DNA is TGTGCCAGCAGTCCGAATAAGGCCTACAATGAGCAGTTCTTC. Encoded protein: CASSPNKAYNEQFF.

The chain links TRBV6-1 to TRBJ2-6; no firm D call. The ends were cut back, 0 bases at V and 0 bases at J, with 9 bases in the middle. The CDR3 spans 17 residues. Germline V lookup: CDR1 MNHNS, CDR2 SASEGT. Here the CDR3 reads CASSEALGPSGANVLTF. CDR3 in DNA: TGTGCCAGCAGTGAAGCGCTGGGTCCCTCTGGGGCCAACGTCCTGACTTTC.

This chain links TRBV6-6 with TRBJ2-6; D tentatively fits TRBD1 or TRBD2 (5 bases each). Germline lookup yields CDR1 MNHNY and CDR2 SVGAGI (reference sequence). Between the trimmed V and J ends, which lost 7 bases and 3 bases, there was a span of 13 bases. CDR3 size: 15 residues. Here the CDR3 DNA reads TGTGCCAGCACCCTGAGGGGAAGTGGGGCCAACGTCCTGACTTTC. Translation: CASTLRGSGANVLTF.

The chain employs TRBV7-9 and TRBJ2-1, with D uncertain. V lost 5 bases, J lost 8 bases, and 10 bases lay in between. Germline assignment: CDR1 SEHNR and CDR2 FQNEAQ (reference sequence). The CDR3 is made up of 12 amino acids. The CDR3 reads CASSKDWHEQFF. The CDR3 DNA sequence: TGTGCCAGCAGCAAAGATTGGCATGAGCAGTTCTTC.

This clone was counted a single time. The rearrangement joins TRBV7-9 to TRBJ2-7; no clear D gene. V was shortened by 1 base and J by 6 bases, with 4 bases between the two germline ends. The CDR3 covers 11 residues. Germline V gene lookup returns CDR1 SEHNR and CDR2 FQNEAQ (reference sequence). As DNA, the CDR3 is TGTGCCAGCAGCTTAGGCGTCGAGCAGTACTTC. Protein sequence: CASSLGVEQYF.

This chain joins TRBV4-2 and TRBJ2-3; D ambiguous. Per germline, CDR1 LGHNA and CDR2 YNFKEQ. V was clipped by 0 bases and J by 0 bases, with 7 bases between them. The CDR3 is made up of 15 amino acids. Here the CDR3 DNA reads TGTGCCAGCAGCCAAGATAAAAGGAGCACAGATACGCAGTATTTT. It is translated as CASSQDKRSTDTQYF.

V is TRBV11-2 and J is TRBJ2-1, with no clear D. Germline CDR1 and CDR2: SGHAT and FQNNGV. There are 13 residues in the CDR3. V lost 1 base to trimming and J lost 7 bases, with 8 bases between them. CDR3 sequence: CASSLASGNEQFF. In DNA, the CDR3 is TGTGCCAGCAGCTTAGCTTCGGGTAATGAGCAGTTCTTC.

The chain carries TRBV5-6 and TRBJ2-7; tentatively, D is TRBD1 (6 bases). V gave up 4 bases and J gave up 2 bases, with 13 bases separating them. Germline V gene sequence: CDR1 SGHDT, CDR2 YYEEEE. The CDR3 totals 14 residues. The CDR3 nucleotides read TGTGCCAGCAGCCCCGGGACATTGACCTACGAGCAGTACTTC. This sequence encodes CASSPGTLTYEQYF.

The V and J genes are TRBV29-1 and TRBJ1-1, with TRBD1 matching over 7 bases. The J segment lost 0 bases and the V segment lost 7 bases, leaving 5 bases of the junction unmatched. Germline values: CDR1 SQVTM, CDR2 ANQGSEA. CDR3 length: 13 residues. CDR3 DNA sequence: TGCAGCGCAAGACAGGGCATGAACACTGAAGCTTTCTTT. Its translation: CSARQGMNTEAFF.

The gene calls are TRBV19 and TRBJ1-5, with TRBD1 as a possible D gene (5 bases). The CDR3 runs to 14 residues. The V end lost 3 bases, the J end lost 11 bases, and 17 bases lay between the germline ends. In germline, CDR1 is LNHDA, CDR2 SQIVND (reference sequence). As DNA, the CDR3 is TGTGCCAGTAGTATCAGACCCCTGGGACCGGCCCAGCATTTT. It codes for CASSIRPLGPAQHF. Full variable domain (missing parts from reference TRBV19 and TRBJ1-5): DGGITQSPKYLFRKEGQNVTLSCEQNLNHDAMYWYRQDPGQGLRLIYYSQIVNDFQKGDIAEGYSVSREKKESFPLTVTSAQKNPTAFYLCASSIRPLGPAQHFGDGTRLSIL.

This clone has only one observation. This rearrangement joins TRBV6-5 to TRBJ2-2; D is unresolved. The germline V gene has CDR1 MNHEY and CDR2 SVGAGI. Trimming took 10 bases from V and 1 from J, leaving 7 bases between them. The CDR3 is 12 residues long. CDR3 protein: CAIRQNTGELFF. DNA for the CDR3: TGTGCCATTCGACAGAACACCGGGGAGCTGTTTTTT.

This clone was seen a single time. This chain uses TRBV4-2 with TRBJ2-1; 9 bases fit TRBD2. This CDR3 is 15 amino acids long. Germline CDR1 LGHNA, CDR2 YNFKEQ. The trim removed 1 base at V and 5 bases at J, leaving 3 bases unmatched. As DNA, the CDR3 is TGTGCCAGCAGCCAAGGGACTAGCGTTAACAATGAGCAGTTCTTC. It codes for CASSQGTSVNNEQFF.

The V gene is TRBV19, the J gene TRBJ1-6; the match to TRBD1 covers 9 bases. The CDR3 covers 15 residues. The V and J ends lost 7 bases and 10 bases, in that order; junction bases with no gene match: 11. Germline CDR1 is LNHDA and CDR2 is SQIVND (reference sequence). Written as DNA, the CDR3 is TGTGCCAGTACTCCGGGGGACAGGGTTAGCTCACCCCTCCACTTT. This codes for CASTPGDRVSSPLHF.

This rearrangement joins TRBV19 to TRBJ1-1; D remains unclear. The germline V gene encodes CDR1 LNHDA and CDR2 SQIVND (reference sequence). The CDR3 is 15 residues long. Trimming stripped 4 bases from V and 1 base from J, with 13 bases between. In nucleotides, the CDR3 is TGTGCCAGTAGTAGAGCAGCAGTATCGAACACTGAAGCTTTCTTT. Its protein is CASSRAAVSNTEAFF.

The V gene is TRBV7-9, the J gene TRBJ1-4, with D perhaps TRBD1 (6 bases). V lost 5 bases to trimming and J lost 0 bases, with 13 bases between them. The CDR3 consists of 16 residues. Per the germline V gene, CDR1 is SEHNR and CDR2 is FQNEAQ (reference sequence). The CDR3 sequence is CASSEGGRATNEKLFF. Written as DNA, the CDR3 is TGTGCCAGCAGCGAAGGGGGGCGTGCAACTAATGAAAAACTGTTTTTT.

The chain links TRBV18 to TRBJ1-4; TRBD1 agrees at 8 bases. CDR3 length: 14 residues. The germline V gene encodes CDR1 KGHSH and CDR2 LQKENI. V was pared by 3 bases and J by 10 bases, with 7 bases of the junction left unmatched. The CDR3 sequence is CASSPDRDGGKLFF. The CDR3 DNA sequence: TGTGCCAGCTCACCGGACAGGGACGGAGGAAAACTGTTTTTT.

The rearrangement uses TRBV7-9 and TRBJ2-7, with a weak D call TRBD2 (5 bases). The CDR3 consists of 16 residues. The V and J ends lost 7 bases and 3 bases respectively, with 22 bases between them. From germline, CDR1 is SEHNR and CDR2 FQNEAQ (reference sequence). The CDR3 DNA sequence: TGTGCCAGCACCCCTGTCGGTCGGACGGGAAGCTACGAGCAGTACTTC. Residues: CASTPVGRTGSYEQYF.

This clone was detected once. The V call is TRBV2, the J call TRBJ1-2; the match to TRBD1 covers 8 bases. J lost 6 bases, V lost 8 bases, and 14 bases had no gene match. This CDR3 is 15 amino acids long. Germline V gives CDR1 SNHLY, CDR2 FYNNEI. CDR3 sequence: CASRLGGGQGDGYTF. The CDR3 nucleotides read TGTGCCAGCCGCCTTGGGGGCGGACAGGGAGATGGCTACACCTTC.

The rearrangement joins TRBV29-1 to TRBJ1-1; 9 bases line up with TRBD1. This CDR3 is built from 13 residues. V shed 0 bases and J 8 bases; nucleotides not matched to a gene: 4. Germline V gene lookup returns CDR1 SQVTM and CDR2 ANQGSEA. CDR3 in amino acids: CSVEDRGTGEAFF. CDR3 nucleotides: TGCAGCGTTGAAGATCGTGGGACAGGGGAAGCTTTCTTT.